This T cell receptor beta chain was sequenced for a study of regulatory T cells in long-lasting Graves disease. Time point meaning: newly diagnosed GD, antithyroid drugs for less than 3 months. Generation of the TCR library employed RNA extracted from PBMCs. Staff drew about 10 milliliters of peripheral blood into EDTA tubes. Overall study findings and caveats: Persistent patients had more shared public clonotypes (under 3,000) than new patients (about 1,000).

Germline V CDR1 and CDR2: SEHNR, FQNEAQ (reference sequence). V gave up 3 bases and J gave up 7 bases, with 15 bases separating them. This CDR3 has 14 amino acids. In this sample, this clonotype turned up a few times. No antigen is known for it. Investigators prepared the TCR beta libraries by applying iRepertoire HTBI primers and Arm-PCR of CDR3 regions. TCRdb recomputed calls from the multiplex PCR reads with MiXCR, one row per CDR3 protein. The sample lists about 620,000 distinct CDR3 sequences; roughly 15% were seen once. In addition, the sample was reused for a study of T cells in Graves' hyperthyroidism and ophthalmopathy.

V is TRBV7-9 and J is TRBJ1-1, with D perhaps TRBD1 (5 bases). The starting material was peripheral blood mononuclear cells (PBMCs), obtained at new diagnosis, from a patient treated with antithyroid drugs. This sequence originates from a woman younger than 45 with Graves disease. CDR3 sequence (DNA): TGTGCCAGCAGCTTTAGAGGCAGGGAGATTGAAGCTTTCTTT. Translating it yields CASSFRGREIEAFF.